Detailed here is one T cell receptor (beta chain). These data originate in a study of blood T cell repertoires in COVID-19. As for the study in general: T cells, B-cell-depleted T cells, or PBMCs supplied cDNA or gDNA.

The germline gives CDR1 MNHEY, CDR2 SVGEGT. The CDR3 sequence is 13 residues long. Trimming removed 5 bases from V and 5 bases from J, with 13 bases in between. Here immunoSEQ multiplex PCR was the method, and the copy in TCRdb shows in-frame clones only, minus some. Among 3,000 to 4,000 clones listed, 80% were seen once. This TCR came from a human donor in a cohort sampled during active COVID-19. Sequencing was done on a sample of peripheral blood. The chain recombines TRBV6-2 or TRBV6-3 with TRBJ2-7; D may be TRBD1 (6 bases). The CDR3 nucleotides are TGTGCCAGCAGTAGGGGGTACCCCCACGAGCAGTACTTC. This encodes CASSRGYPHEQYF.